These 23 T cell receptor beta chains were sequenced from one sample in a study of T-cell reconstitution after alpha-beta-depleted transplantation in children. Preparation of the TCRbeta library involved a method that used unique molecular identifiers. TCRdb reprocessed the PCR reads via MiXCR and lists one record per CDR3 protein. The sample consists of a few hundred thousand distinct CDR3 sequences, around 25% of them appearing once. Sequenced here: PBMCs, sampled before TCRalphabeta/CD19-depleted stem cell transplant. The receptors were gathered from a girl aged 2 to 10 with Fanconi anemia, due to receive a stem cell transplant.

In this sample, this clonotype turned up many times. The chain couples TRBV28 to TRBJ1-2, with a tentative D call TRBD1 (6 bases). The CDR3 consists of 12 residues. The germline V gene has CDR1 MDHEN and CDR2 SYDVKM. The V end was cut by 5 bases, the J end by 8 bases, with 12 bases between. CDR3 bases: TGTGCCAGCAGTCCAGGGGTGCAGGGCTACACCTTC. Protein: CASSPGVQGYTF.

This clonotype was detected many times. J is TRBJ2-1 and V is TRBV6-2 or TRBV6-3; 14 bases fit TRBD2. V trimming: 5 bases; J trimming: 7 bases; junction bases outside the gene matches: 10. CDR1 is MNHEY and CDR2 is SVGEGT in the germline V gene. CDR3 length equals 17 residues. The CDR3 here is CASSRTSGRTVRNEQFF. For the CDR3, the DNA is TGTGCCAGCAGTCGGACTAGCGGGAGGACTGTCCGTAATGAGCAGTTCTTC.

The rearrangement joins TRBV21-1 to TRBJ1-1; the table's TRBD1 call for D was not verified on the DNA. TRBV21-1 constitutes a pseudogene. The CDR3 consists of 19 residues. In DNA form, the CDR3 reads TGTGCCAGCAGCAAAATGGGCAGGGTCTGGATTCGGGGGTACGCTGAAGCTTTCTTT. Protein: CASSKMGRVWIRGYAEAFF.

This clonotype was seen ten or more times. The CDR3 protein is CASSGRGGNQPQHF. CDR3 coding DNA: TGTGCCAGCAGTGGCAGGGGAGGCAATCAGCCCCAGCATTTT. The V and J genes are TRBV25-1 and TRBJ1-5, with D possibly matching TRBD1 (6 bases). CDR1 is MGHDK, CDR2 SYGVNS, per germline. Trimming pared 4 bases from V and 2 bases from J, leaving 9 bases between. CDR3 length equals 14 residues. Full variable domain (rest looked up from reference TRBV25-1 and TRBJ1-5): EADIYQTPRYLVIGTGKKITLECSQTMGHDKMYWYQQDPGMELHLIHYSYGVNSTEKGDLSSESTVSRIRTEHFPLTLESARPSHTSQYLCASSGRGGNQPQHFGDGTRLSIL.

This clonotype was seen at least ten times. This chain joins TRBV7-9 and TRBJ1-1; D possibly corresponds to TRBD1 (5 bases). Germline V gene data show CDR1 as SEHNR and CDR2 as FQNEAQ (reference sequence). The V end lost 0 bases, the J end lost 7 bases, and 6 bases lay between the germline ends. This CDR3 is built from 12 residues. The CDR3 DNA sequence: TGTGCCAGCAGCTTAGCTACAGGTGAAGCTTTCTTT. Translated, it gives CASSLATGEAFF.

This clonotype has just a few counts. J is TRBJ2-1 and V is TRBV18; 8 positions match TRBD2. With V trimmed by 0 bases and J by 9 bases, 7 bases remained unmatched. This CDR3 region has 15 residues. Germline values: CDR1 KGHSH, CDR2 LQKENI. CDR3 in amino acids: CASSPPRTSRAEQFF. CDR3 bases: TGTGCCAGCTCACCACCGAGGACTAGCAGGGCTGAGCAGTTCTTC.

The V gene is TRBV2, the J gene TRBJ2-7, with 9 nucleotides matching TRBD1. CDR1 is SNHLY, CDR2 FYNNEI, per germline. CDR3 length equals 18 residues. V lost 8 bases, J lost 1 base, and 18 bases stayed unmatched. The CDR3 loop reads CASCLTRDRDGGSYEQYF. The CDR3 DNA reads as TGTGCCAGCTGTCTTACCCGGGACAGGGATGGAGGATCCTACGAGCAGTACTTC.

As regards this clonotype: A much larger clone differs by one base, so this may be a read error. Since the CDR3 does not end with the conserved phenylalanine or tryptophan, this likely comes from a read error. CDR3 amino acids: CASSVVDSGYEQYY. In nucleotides, the CDR3 is TGTGCCAGCAGTGTAGTCGACAGTGGCTACGAGCAGTACTAC. This chain links TRBV6-4 with TRBJ2-7, with a possible D match to TRBD1 (5 bases). With 4 bases removed from V and 3 bases from J, the gap between germline ends came to 13 bases. Looked up from germline, CDR1 is MRHNA and CDR2 is SNTAGT. The CDR3 is made up of 14 amino acids.

V gene TRBV27 combines with J gene TRBJ2-7; 11 nucleotides align to TRBD2. CDR1 is MNHEY and CDR2 is SMNVEV in the germline V gene (reference sequence). The CDR3 is 16 amino acids. Losses at the gene ends were 6 bases for V and 1 base for J; bases not matched to a gene: 8. CDR3 sequence: CASSLATSGGSYEQYF. The CDR3 DNA follows: TGTGCCAGCAGCTTAGCTACTAGCGGGGGATCCTACGAGCAGTACTTC.

This rearrangement joins TRBV14 to TRBJ2-7; D is uncertain. V gave up 3 bases and J gave up 0 bases, with 12 bases separating them. This CDR3 has 15 residues. Germline loops: CDR1 SGHDN, CDR2 FVKESK. The CDR3 reads CASSHSRASSYEQYF. The CDR3 DNA follows: TGTGCCAGCAGCCATAGTCGGGCAAGCTCCTACGAGCAGTACTTC. Full variable domain (rest looked up from reference TRBV14 and TRBJ2-7): EAGVTQFPSHSVIEKGQTVTLRCDPISGHDNLYWYRRVMGKEIKFLLHFVKESKQDESGMPNNRFLAERTGGTYSTLKVQPAELEDSGVYFCASSHSRASSYEQYFGPGTRLTVT.

The V and J genes are TRBV29-1 and TRBJ1-1; TRBD1 might be the D (5 bases). CDR1 is SQVTM and CDR2 is ANQGSEA in the germline V gene. The CDR3 covers 14 residues. Trimming pared 5 bases from V and 1 base from J, leaving 14 bases between. CDR3 coding DNA: TGCAGCGTTTCGACTCGGGGGACGAACACTGAAGCTTTCTTT. As protein: CSVSTRGTNTEAFF.

This clonotype showed up many times. This sequence joins TRBV29-1 and TRBJ2-7; D is perhaps TRBD1 (6 bases). The V gene's germline CDR1 is SQVTM and CDR2 ANQGSEA. The CDR3 sequence is 14 residues long. V was cut by 1 base and J by 0 bases, with 10 bases left in between. The CDR3 DNA follows: TGCAGCGTTGAAGTGGGGGCTTACTCCTACGAGCAGTACTTC. Translating it yields CSVEVGAYSYEQYF.

This clonotype was observed a few times. This sequence joins TRBV6-5 and TRBJ2-7; D remains unclear. V was clipped by 4 bases and J by 0 bases, with 7 bases between them. Germline V gene sequence: CDR1 MNHEY, CDR2 SVGAGI. The CDR3 loop spans 13 amino acids. The CDR3 DNA follows: TGTGCCAGCAGTTCACTCTACTCCTACGAGCAGTACTTC. Translating gives CASSSLYSYEQYF.

This clonotype appeared a few times. The rearrangement uses TRBV28 and TRBJ2-2, with 8 bases matching TRBD1. Germline lookup yields CDR1 MDHEN and CDR2 SYDVKM. V shed 1 base, J shed 1 base, and the junction held 5 bases outside the gene matches. The CDR3 loop spans 17 amino acids. Written as DNA, the CDR3 is TGTGCCAGCAGTTTATTGGCCGGGACAGGGAACACCGGGGAGCTGTTTTTT. This encodes CASSLLAGTGNTGELFF.

This clonotype came up a few times. The V call is TRBV20-1, the J call TRBJ2-7; weak D call: TRBD2 (5 bases). There are 14 residues in the CDR3. Looked up from germline, CDR1 is DFQATT and CDR2 is SNEGSKA (reference sequence). The V gene lost 1 base and the J gene lost 3 bases, with 13 bases spanning the gap. The CDR3 protein is CSARGEHLVYEQYF. In DNA form, the CDR3 reads TGCAGTGCTAGAGGGGAGCATCTGGTCTACGAGCAGTACTTC.

The gene calls are TRBV28 and TRBJ2-7; D unclear. Trimming took 2 bases from V and 6 from J, leaving 11 bases between them. This CDR3 contains 13 residues. Germline V gene sequence: CDR1 MDHEN, CDR2 SYDVKM. The CDR3 sequence: CASSLTRDFEQYF. The CDR3 DNA sequence: TGTGCCAGCAGTTTAACCAGAGACTTCGAGCAGTACTTC.

This clonotype was picked up many times. DNA of the CDR3: TGCAGCGTCAGAAGGTACCACCACCCCTACGAGCAGTACTTC. Encoded protein: CSVRRYHHPYEQYF. The rearrangement links TRBV29-1 to TRBJ2-7; D unclear. CDR1 SQVTM and CDR2 ANQGSEA come from the germline V gene. V dropped 6 bases and J dropped 2 bases, with 17 bases sitting between them. The CDR3 is made up of 14 amino acids.

Many counts were recorded for this clonotype. This rearrangement joins TRBV10-3 to TRBJ2-1, with 10 positions matching TRBD2. Germline V CDR1 and CDR2: ENHRY, SYGVKD. The CDR3 length is 12 residues. V was pared by 11 bases and J by 8 bases, with 6 bases of the junction left unmatched. DNA for the CDR3: TGTGCCTTTAGCGGGAGGCTCGATGAGCAGTTCTTC. It yields the protein CAFSGRLDEQFF.

This clonotype was seen repeatedly, ten times or more. The V and J genes are TRBV5-4 and TRBJ2-5; TRBD1 matches 8 bases. CDR3 size: 15 residues. The germline V gene has CDR1 SGHNT and CDR2 YYREEE (reference sequence). J gave up 4 bases and V 0 bases, and 5 bases lay outside the gene matches. CDR3 DNA: TGTGCCAGCAGCTTGGAGGGACAGGATTCAGAGACCCAGTACTTC. Translated, it gives CASSLEGQDSETQYF. Based on the CDR3 plus reference TRBV5-4 and TRBJ2-5, the full variable domain is ETGVTQSPTHLIKTRGQQVTLRCSSQSGHNTVSWYQQALGQGPQFIFQYYREEENGRGNFPPRFSGLQFPNYSSELNVNALELDDSALYLCASSLEGQDSETQYFGPGTRLLVL.

This clonotype was detected many times. The V gene is TRBV12-3 or TRBV12-4, the J gene TRBJ1-5, with D possibly being TRBD1 (5 bases). Between the trimmed V and J ends, which lost 4 bases and 7 bases, there was a span of 11 bases. This CDR3 has 13 residues. For the CDR3, the DNA is TGTGCCAGCAGTTCAGGGCGGGGCCAGCCCCAGCATTTT. Its translation: CASSSGRGQPQHF.

This clonotype was observed a few times. The CDR3 DNA sequence: TGCGCCAGCAGCTTGGCCGGGCCCAACGGTGAGCAGTTCTTC. Encoded protein: CASSLAGPNGEQFF. This chain uses TRBV5-1 with TRBJ2-1; unclear D gene. The V gene's germline CDR1 is SGHRS and CDR2 YFSETQ. The CDR3 consists of 14 residues. V dropped 0 bases and J dropped 9 bases, with 13 bases sitting between them. Complete variable domain (other parts from reference TRBV5-1 and TRBJ2-1): KAGVTQTPRYLIKTRGQQVTLSCSPISGHRSVSWYQQTPGQGLQFLFEYFSETQRNKGNFPGRFSGRQFSNSRSEMNVSTLELGDSALYLCASSLAGPNGEQFFGPGTRLTVL.

The sample holds a few counts of this clonotype. The chain has TRBV29-1 and TRBJ2-2; weak D call: TRBD1 (6 bases). Trimming removed 8 bases from V and 7 bases from J, with 14 bases in between. CDR1 is SQVTM and CDR2 is ANQGSEA in the germline V gene. This CDR3 has 12 amino acids. CDR3 nucleotide sequence: TGCAGCATCGAGGGGGAAGGCGGGGAGCTGTTTTTT. It codes for CSIEGEGGELFF.

This clonotype was recorded at least ten times. J is TRBJ2-7 and V is TRBV7-2; D is undetermined. Looked up from germline, CDR1 is SGHTA and CDR2 is FQGNSA. The CDR3 extends over 13 amino acids. Trimming cost V 1 base and J 3 bases, with 7 bases left between them. CDR3 DNA: TGTGCCAGCAGCTTAGTCCAACGCTACGAGCAGTACTTC. Amino acid sequence: CASSLVQRYEQYF.